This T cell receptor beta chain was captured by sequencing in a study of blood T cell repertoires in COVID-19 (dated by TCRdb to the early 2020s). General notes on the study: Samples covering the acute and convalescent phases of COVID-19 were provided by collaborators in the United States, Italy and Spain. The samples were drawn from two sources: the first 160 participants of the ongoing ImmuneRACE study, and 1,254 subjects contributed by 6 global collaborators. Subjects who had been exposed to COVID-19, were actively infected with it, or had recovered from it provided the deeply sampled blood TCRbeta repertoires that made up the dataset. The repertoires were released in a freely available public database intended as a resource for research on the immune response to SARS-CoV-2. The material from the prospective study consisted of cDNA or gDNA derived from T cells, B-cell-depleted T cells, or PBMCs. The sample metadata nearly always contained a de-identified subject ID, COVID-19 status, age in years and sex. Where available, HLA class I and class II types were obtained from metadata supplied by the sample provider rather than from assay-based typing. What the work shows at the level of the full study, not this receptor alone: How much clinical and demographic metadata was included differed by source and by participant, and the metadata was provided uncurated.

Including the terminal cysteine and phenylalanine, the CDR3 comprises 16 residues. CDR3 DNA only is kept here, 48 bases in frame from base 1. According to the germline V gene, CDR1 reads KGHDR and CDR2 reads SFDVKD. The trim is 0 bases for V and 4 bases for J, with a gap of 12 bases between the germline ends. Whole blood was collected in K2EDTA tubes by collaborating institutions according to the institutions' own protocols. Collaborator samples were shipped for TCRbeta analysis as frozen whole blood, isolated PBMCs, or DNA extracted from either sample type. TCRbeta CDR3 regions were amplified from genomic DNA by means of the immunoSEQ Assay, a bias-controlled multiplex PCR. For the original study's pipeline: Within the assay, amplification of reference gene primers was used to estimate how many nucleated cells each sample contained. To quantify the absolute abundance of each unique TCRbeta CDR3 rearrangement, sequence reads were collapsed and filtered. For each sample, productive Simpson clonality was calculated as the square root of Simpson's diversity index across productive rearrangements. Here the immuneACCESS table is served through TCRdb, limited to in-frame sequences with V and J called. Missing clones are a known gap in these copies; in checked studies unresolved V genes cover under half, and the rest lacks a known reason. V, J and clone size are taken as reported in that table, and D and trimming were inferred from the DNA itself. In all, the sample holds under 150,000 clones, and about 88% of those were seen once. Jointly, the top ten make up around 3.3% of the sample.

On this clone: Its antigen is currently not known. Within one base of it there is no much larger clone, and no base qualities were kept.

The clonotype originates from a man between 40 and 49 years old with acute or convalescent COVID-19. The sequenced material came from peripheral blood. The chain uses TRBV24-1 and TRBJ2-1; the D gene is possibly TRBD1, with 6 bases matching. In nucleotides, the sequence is TGTGCCACCAGTGATTTGAGGCAGGGGCGATACAATGAGCAGTTCTTC. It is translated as CATSDLRQGRYNEQFF.